A selection of T cell receptor beta chains follows, all from one sample in a study of CD8 T cells in ankylosing spondylitis. TCRdb fed the 5' RACE reads into MiXCR, producing one record per CDR3 protein. The table shows 700,000 or so distinct CDR3 sequences, with under 20% occurring only once. The specimen was blood, either unsorted or a sorted T cell fraction (not recorded which). These receptor sequences come from a male donor with ankylosing spondylitis. Each CDR3 is given with its conserved first and last residue. A D gene is named only where the DNA matches it firmly. Some rows mark clone size as missing; the rest say once, few, many or name a class of expanded clone.

J gene: TRBJ2-3; D gene: .; clone size: few; V gene: TRBV4-1; CDR3 protein: CASSQDARADTQYF; CDR3 DNA: TGCGCCAGCAGCCAAGATGCTCGTGCAGATACGCAGTATTTT
J gene: TRBJ1-4; D gene: .; clone size: .; V gene: TRBV7-9; CDR3 protein: CASSLEGPRLPNEKLFF; CDR3 DNA: TGTGCCAGCAGCTTAGAAGGACCCCGGCTCCCTAATGAAAAACTGTTTTTT
J gene: TRBJ1-2; D gene: TRBD1; clone size: .; V gene: TRBV20-1; CDR3 protein: CSARGQLTTQGYTF; CDR3 DNA: TGCAGTGCTAGGGGACAGTTAACCACGCAGGGCTACACCTTC
J gene: TRBJ2-5; D gene: .; clone size: .; V gene: TRBV12-3/TRBV12-4; CDR3 protein: CASSLALGGKEPRETQYF; CDR3 DNA: TGTGCCAGCAGTTTAGCGCTAGGGGGAAAAGAGCCCAGGGAGACCCAGTACTTC
J gene: TRBJ2-1; D gene: .; clone size: .; V gene: TRBV28; CDR3 protein: CASFGNEQFF; CDR3 DNA: TGTGCCAGCTTTGGGAATGAGCAGTTCTTC
J gene: TRBJ1-3; D gene: .; clone size: .; V gene: TRBV7-9; CDR3 protein: CASSNLGAPTGNTIYF; CDR3 DNA: TGTGCCAGCAGCAACCTTGGGGCCCCGACTGGAAACACCATATATTTT
J gene: TRBJ2-1; D gene: TRBD1; clone size: .; V gene: TRBV3-1; CDR3 protein: CASCLGQGDYNEQFF; CDR3 DNA: TGTGCCAGCTGCCTAGGACAGGGGGATTACAATGAGCAGTTCTTC
J gene: TRBJ2-5; D gene: TRBD2; clone size: .; V gene: TRBV28; CDR3 protein: CASIPRGVASGRQETQYF; CDR3 DNA: TGTGCCAGCATACCGAGGGGCGTCGCTAGCGGGAGGCAAGAGACCCAGTACTTC
J gene: TRBJ2-5; D gene: .; clone size: few; V gene: TRBV24-1; CDR3 protein: CATSDFNRDFQYF; CDR3 DNA: TGTGCCACCAGTGATTTCAACCGGGACTTTCAGTACTTC
J gene: TRBJ2-7; D gene: .; clone size: .; V gene: TRBV9; CDR3 protein: CASSPVSTSYEQYF; CDR3 DNA: TGTGCCAGCAGCCCAGTCTCAACCTCCTACGAGCAGTACTTC
J gene: TRBJ1-2; D gene: .; clone size: few; V gene: TRBV5-1; CDR3 protein: CASSLGGDLDYGYTF; CDR3 DNA: TGCGCCAGCAGCTTGGGGGGGGATCTGGACTATGGCTACACCTTC
J gene: TRBJ2-7; D gene: .; clone size: few; V gene: TRBV29-1; CDR3 protein: CSVLQTYEQYF; CDR3 DNA: TGCAGCGTTTTGCAGACCTACGAGCAGTACTTC
J gene: TRBJ2-2; D gene: TRBD1; clone size: .; V gene: TRBV5-4; CDR3 protein: CASSLAGQGKGGELFF; CDR3 DNA: TGTGCCAGCAGCTTGGCCGGACAGGGGAAAGGTGGGGAGCTGTTTTTT
J gene: TRBJ2-2; D gene: .; clone size: few; V gene: TRBV10-2; CDR3 protein: CASTDEGTNTGELFF; CDR3 DNA: TGCGCCAGCACCGACGAAGGGACGAACACCGGGGAGCTGTTTTTT
J gene: TRBJ2-2; D gene: .; clone size: few; V gene: TRBV20-1; CDR3 protein: CSARDPRLNTGELFF; CDR3 DNA: TGCAGTGCTAGAGATCCCCGGCTGAACACCGGGGAGCTGTTTTTT
J gene: TRBJ1-1; D gene: TRBD1; clone size: .; V gene: TRBV28; CDR3 protein: CASNERTGVWGEAFF; CDR3 DNA: TGTGCCAGCAACGAAAGGACAGGGGTCTGGGGTGAAGCTTTCTTT
J gene: TRBJ2-3; D gene: .; clone size: .; V gene: TRBV5-5; CDR3 protein: CARSLQSTDTQYF; CDR3 DNA: TGTGCCAGAAGCTTACAGAGCACAGATACGCAGTATTTT
J gene: TRBJ2-2; D gene: .; clone size: .; V gene: TRBV5-1; CDR3 protein: CASTYNAGSTGELFF; CDR3 DNA: TGCGCCAGCACATACAACGCAGGGTCCACCGGGGAGCTGTTTTTT